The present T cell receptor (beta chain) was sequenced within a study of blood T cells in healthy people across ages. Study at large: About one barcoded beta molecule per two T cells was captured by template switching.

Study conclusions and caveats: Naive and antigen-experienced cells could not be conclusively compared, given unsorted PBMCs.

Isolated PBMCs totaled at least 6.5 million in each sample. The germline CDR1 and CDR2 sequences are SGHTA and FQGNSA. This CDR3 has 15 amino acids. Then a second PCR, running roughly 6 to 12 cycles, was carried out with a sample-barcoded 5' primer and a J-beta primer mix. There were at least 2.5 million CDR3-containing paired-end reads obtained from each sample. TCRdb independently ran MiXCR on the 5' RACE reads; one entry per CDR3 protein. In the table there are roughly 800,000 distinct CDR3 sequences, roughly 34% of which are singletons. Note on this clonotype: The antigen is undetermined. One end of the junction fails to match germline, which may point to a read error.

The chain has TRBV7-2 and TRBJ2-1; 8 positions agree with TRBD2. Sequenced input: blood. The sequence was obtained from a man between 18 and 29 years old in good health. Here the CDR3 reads CAGSPAGVSYNEQFF. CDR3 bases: TGTGCCGGCAGCCCAGCGGGGGTTTCCTACAATGAGCAGTTCTTC.